This entry lists 28 T cell receptor beta chains sequenced from one sample in a study of CD8+ T cells in alopecia areata. RNA was isolated and reverse transcribed to cDNA, the sequencing template. TCRdb's table, derived via immunoSEQ multiplex PCR, lists solely in-frame clones and lacks some. The data show 100,000 to 150,000 clones, over 60% seen once. Treatment in this sample: oral pan-JAK inhibitor, 5-10 mg twice daily. This sample comprised CD4+ T cells sorted from blood, obtained at week 4, from a patient treated with tofacitinib. Every receptor here comes from a human donor with alopecia areata.

This chain uses TRBV29-1 with TRBJ1-1, with 8 bases matching TRBD1. Per germline, CDR1 SQVTM and CDR2 ANQGSEA. The trim removed 7 bases at V and 0 bases at J, leaving 10 bases unmatched. This CDR3 has 15 residues. CDR3 residues: CSGVYGQGLNTEAFF. The CDR3 DNA reads as TGCAGCGGCGTATATGGACAGGGTCTGAACACTGAAGCTTTCTTT.

This sequence joins TRBV30 and TRBJ1-1; TRBD1 might be the D (6 bases). V lost 2 bases to trimming and J lost 1 base, with 11 bases between them. The CDR3 has 14 residues. Germline loops: CDR1 GTSNPN, CDR2 SVGIG (reference sequence). The CDR3 coding sequence is TGTGCCTGGAGTACAGGGACGGGGAACACTGAAGCTTTCTTT. The encoded protein is CAWSTGTGNTEAFF.

As concerns this clone: In the same sample, other DNA sequences code for this CDR3. The V and J genes are TRBV5-1 and TRBJ2-5; D is undetermined. CDR1 and CDR2 from the germline V gene are SGHRS and YFSETQ. The CDR3 extends over 13 amino acids. The V end was cut by 0 bases, the J end by 2 bases, with 5 bases between. This CDR3 reads CASSLGRQETQYF. In nucleotides, the CDR3 is TGCGCCAGCAGCTTGGGGCGGCAAGAGACCCAGTACTTC.

In the case of this clone: Other DNA sequences in this sample translate to the same CDR3. The chain has TRBV5-1 and TRBJ2-5, with D unclear. Between the trimmed V and J ends, which lost 0 bases and 5 bases, there was a span of 8 bases. The CDR3 covers 13 residues. Germline lookup yields CDR1 SGHRS and CDR2 YFSETQ. The DNA of the CDR3 is TGCGCCAGCAGCTTGGAAGGCAGGGAGACCCAGTACTTC. Its translation is CASSLEGRETQYF.

The rearrangement uses TRBV30 and TRBJ2-1; a weak D match, TRBD2 (6 bases). Trimming took 5 bases from V and 11 from J, leaving 13 bases between them. This CDR3 contains 11 residues. The germline V gene has CDR1 GTSNPN and CDR2 SVGIG (reference sequence). CDR3 coding DNA: TGTGCCTGGGAAGATAGCGGAAAGCAGTTCTTC. Its translation is CAWEDSGKQFF.

V is TRBV7-3 and J is TRBJ2-5, with 11 bases identical to TRBD2. Trimming cost V 4 bases and J 5 bases; bases outside gene matches: 6. Germline V gene data show CDR1 as SGHTA and CDR2 as FQGTGA. The CDR3 runs to 15 residues. The CDR3 protein is CASSSLAGAPETQYF. As DNA, the CDR3 is TGTGCCAGCAGCTCACTAGCGGGAGCCCCGGAGACCCAGTACTTC.

The chain joins TRBV30 to TRBJ1-5, with D hard to call. Deletions cut 1 base from V and 6 bases from J, with 13 bases between. The CDR3 has 14 amino acids. Germline V lookup: CDR1 GTSNPN, CDR2 SVGIG (reference sequence). The CDR3 DNA reads as TGTGCCTGGAGTGGTCAGGCCGCGGGTCAGCCCCAGCATTTT. As protein: CAWSGQAAGQPQHF.

The chain joins TRBV6-5 to TRBJ1-5; D unclear. This CDR3 comprises 13 residues. CDR1 is MNHEY and CDR2 is SVGAGI in the germline V gene. Between the trimmed V and J ends, which lost 2 bases and 3 bases, there was a span of 5 bases. The CDR3 coding sequence is TGTGCCAGCAGTTACACGATCAATCAGCCCCAGCATTTT. It translates to CASSYTINQPQHF.

V gene TRBV5-1 combines with J gene TRBJ2-7; 9 nucleotides align to TRBD1. Trimming at V came to 4 bases and at J to 6 bases, leaving 2 bases not matched to a gene. This CDR3 contains 12 residues. CDR1 and CDR2 from the germline V gene are SGHRS and YFSETQ. This CDR3 reads CASSRDRAEQYF. CDR3 nucleotide sequence: TGCGCCAGCAGCCGGGACAGGGCCGAGCAGTACTTC.

This clone was seen more than once but under ten times. The CDR3, as DNA: TGTGCCAGCAGCTTAGGGGGGTCCAAAAACATTCAGTACTTC. Translation gives CASSLGGSKNIQYF. This sequence joins TRBV7-3 and TRBJ2-4; weak D call: TRBD2 (6 bases). This CDR3 is built from 14 residues. The V gene's germline CDR1 is SGHTA and CDR2 FQGTGA. Trimming removed 2 bases from V and 2 bases from J, with 7 bases in between.

V and J are TRBV27 and TRBJ2-1, with D possibly being TRBD2 (5 bases). Germline values: CDR1 MNHEY, CDR2 SMNVEV (reference sequence). V lost 7 bases and J 0 bases, leaving 13 bases between the germline ends. There are 15 residues in the CDR3. The CDR3 spells CASIGLESSYNEQFF. Written as DNA, the CDR3 is TGTGCCAGCATCGGACTTGAGAGCTCCTACAATGAGCAGTTCTTC.

V and J are TRBV15 and TRBJ2-2; D ambiguous. The CDR3 contains 13 residues. Between the trimmed V and J ends, which lost 1 base and 4 bases, there was a span of 4 bases. CDR1 LNHNV and CDR2 YYDKDF come from the germline V gene (reference sequence). CDR3 loop: CATSRVLTGELFF. Written as DNA, the CDR3 is TGTGCCACCAGCAGAGTGCTCACCGGGGAGCTGTTTTTT.

This clone was detected only once. The chain links TRBV5-6 to TRBJ2-3, with TRBD2 matching over 12 bases. From germline, CDR1 is SGHDT and CDR2 YYEEEE. The CDR3 extends over 17 amino acids. The trim removed 0 bases at V and 0 bases at J, leaving 2 bases unmatched. DNA for the CDR3: TGTGCCAGCAGCTTGGCTAGCGGGAGGGGCAGCACAGATACGCAGTATTTT. Its protein is CASSLASGRGSTDTQYF.

The chain joins TRBV23-1 to TRBJ1-5; no reliable D call. TRBV23-1 has ORF status, its function being uncertain. The CDR3 sequence is 14 residues long. Trimming left V 0 bases short and J 11 bases short, with 14 bases between. CDR3 in amino acids: CASSQSGVGGSQHF. The CDR3 bases are TGCGCCAGCAGTCAATCCGGGGTGGGAGGGTCCCAGCATTTT.

V gene TRBV30 combines with J gene TRBJ2-3; D remains ambiguous. The length of the CDR3 is 15 residues. Germline loops: CDR1 GTSNPN, CDR2 SVGIG (reference sequence). V lost 0 bases and J 0 bases, leaving 10 bases between the germline ends. CDR3: CAWSVKRLSTDTQYF. The CDR3 region has the DNA TGTGCCTGGAGTGTTAAGCGCCTCAGCACAGATACGCAGTATTTT. Together with reference TRBV30 and TRBJ2-3, the CDR3 gives the full variable domain: SQTIHQWPATLVQPVGSPLSLECTVEGTSNPNLYWYRQAAGRGLQLLFYSVGIGQISSEVPQNLSASRPQDRQFILSSKKLLLSDSGFYLCAWSVKRLSTDTQYFGPGTRLTVL.

This clone occurred a few times. This chain uses TRBV29-1 with TRBJ1-2, with D unresolved. The length of the CDR3 is 11 residues. V gave up 8 bases and J gave up 8 bases, with 15 bases separating them. Germline V lookup: CDR1 SQVTM, CDR2 ANQGSEA. The CDR3 region is CSTTAMGGYTF. The CDR3 DNA sequence: TGCAGCACAACAGCAATGGGGGGCTACACCTTC.

On this clone itself: One end of the junction does not line up with germline, which may come from a read error. The chain uses TRBV29-1 and TRBJ1-2, with D perhaps matching TRBD1 (5 bases). This CDR3 is 12 amino acids long. Germline CDR1 is SQVTM and CDR2 is ANQGSEA. The CDR3 protein is CSVGGQEDRGLF. The DNA for the CDR3 is TGCAGCGTTGGGGGCCAGGAAGACCGGGGACTCTTC.

V is TRBV6-6 and J is TRBJ1-2; no definite D call. The CDR3 sequence is 12 residues long. The germline V and J ends were trimmed by 6 bases and 2 bases, with 7 bases remaining between them. From germline, CDR1 is MNHNY and CDR2 SVGAGI (reference sequence). The CDR3 is CASRLGNYGYTF. CDR3 bases: TGTGCCAGCAGGTTGGGGAACTATGGCTACACCTTC.

The gene calls are TRBV5-1 and TRBJ1-5; D is unresolved. The CDR3 runs to 14 residues. Germline loops: CDR1 SGHRS, CDR2 YFSETQ. Trimming took 0 bases from V and 5 from J, leaving 9 bases between them. CDR3 loop: CASSLEGGYQPQHF. The CDR3, as DNA: TGCGCCAGCAGCTTGGAAGGAGGGTATCAGCCCCAGCATTTT. Full variable domain (missing parts from reference TRBV5-1 and TRBJ1-5): KAGVTQTPRYLIKTRGQQVTLSCSPISGHRSVSWYQQTPGQGLQFLFEYFSETQRNKGNFPGRFSGRQFSNSRSEMNVSTLELGDSALYLCASSLEGGYQPQHFGDGTRLSIL.

The rearrangement uses TRBV9 and TRBJ2-3; 7 bases line up with TRBD2. The V and J ends lost 3 bases and 2 bases, in that order; junction bases with no gene match: 3. This CDR3 has 14 amino acids. Germline CDR1 is SGDLS and CDR2 is YYNGEE. As DNA, the CDR3 is TGTGCCAGCAGCGGACGGGACTACACAGATACGCAGTATTTT. Its protein product is CASSGRDYTDTQYF.

This clone was observed a few times. The chain joins TRBV5-6 to TRBJ1-6, with 8 bases aligning to TRBD1. Germline CDR1 is SGHDT and CDR2 is YYEEEE. V shed 2 bases, J shed 7 bases, and the junction held 5 bases outside the gene matches. The CDR3 is made up of 15 amino acids. The CDR3 spells CASSFQGARNSPLHF. DNA of the CDR3: TGTGCCAGCAGCTTCCAGGGGGCGAGGAATTCACCCCTCCACTTT.

The V call is TRBV5-1, the J call TRBJ1-2; no firm D call. Trimming removed 5 bases at V and 8 bases at J, with 10 bases between. The length of the CDR3 is 11 residues. Germline CDR1 is SGHRS and CDR2 is YFSETQ. The DNA of the CDR3 is TGCGCCAGCAGGAGCCAGAGGGGCTACACCTTC. This gives the protein CASRSQRGYTF. Full variable domain (missing parts from reference TRBV5-1 and TRBJ1-2): KAGVTQTPRYLIKTRGQQVTLSCSPISGHRSVSWYQQTPGQGLQFLFEYFSETQRNKGNFPGRFSGRQFSNSRSEMNVSTLELGDSALYLCASRSQRGYTFGSGTRLTVV.

This clone was seen a few times. The chain is built from TRBV9 and TRBJ2-5, with 8 bases lining up with TRBD1. The J call is uncertain, as TRBJ2-7 better fits the DNA end. CDR3 size: 14 residues. Germline V CDR1 and CDR2: SGDLS, YYNGEE. As DNA, the CDR3 is TGTGCCAGCAGCCCAGGACAGGGATTGTACGAGCAGTACTTC. It translates to CASSPGQGLYEQYF.

The chain combines TRBV5-6 with TRBJ2-7, with D uncertain. V lost 0 bases, J lost 2 bases, and 9 bases lay in between. CDR1 is SGHDT and CDR2 is YYEEEE in the germline V gene. The CDR3 sequence is 14 residues long. The CDR3 loop is CASSLELAPYEQYF. The CDR3 DNA is TGTGCCAGCAGCTTGGAGCTCGCCCCCTACGAGCAGTACTTC.

The gene calls are TRBV15 and TRBJ2-3; D not resolved. V was pared by 8 bases and J by 2 bases, with 8 bases between. The CDR3 has 12 amino acids. CDR1 is LNHNV, CDR2 YYDKDF, per germline (reference sequence). In DNA form, the CDR3 reads TGTGCCACCGGGAAGGCCACAGATACGCAGTATTTT. It yields the protein CATGKATDTQYF.

This clone was recorded only once. The CDR3 DNA reads as TGTGCCACCAGCAGAGATTTTCGGGGCTCTGGAAACACCATATATTTT. Translation: CATSRDFRGSGNTIYF. V gene TRBV15 combines with J gene TRBJ1-3; the D is unclear. The V and J ends lost 0 bases and 0 bases respectively, with 9 bases between them. There are 16 residues in the CDR3. Germline CDR1 and CDR2: LNHNV and YYDKDF (reference sequence).

The genes are TRBV5-1 and TRBJ1-1; a possible D gene is TRBD1 (5 bases). The CDR3 sequence is 13 residues long. V was clipped by 5 bases and J by 2 bases, with 10 bases between them. Germline CDR1 reads SGHRS; CDR2 reads YFSETQ. The CDR3, as DNA: TGCGCCAGCAGACTGGGGCTCAACACTGAAGCTTTCTTT. Amino acid sequence: CASRLGLNTEAFF.

This clone turned up a few times. The chain has TRBV7-2 and TRBJ2-4; D is unresolved. Germline V gene sequence: CDR1 SGHTA, CDR2 FQGNSA. V was shortened by 2 bases and J by 8 bases, with 10 bases between the two germline ends. There are 13 residues in the CDR3. The CDR3 sequence is CASSLYNGDIQYF. CDR3 coding DNA: TGTGCCAGCAGCTTATACAATGGGGACATTCAGTACTTC.